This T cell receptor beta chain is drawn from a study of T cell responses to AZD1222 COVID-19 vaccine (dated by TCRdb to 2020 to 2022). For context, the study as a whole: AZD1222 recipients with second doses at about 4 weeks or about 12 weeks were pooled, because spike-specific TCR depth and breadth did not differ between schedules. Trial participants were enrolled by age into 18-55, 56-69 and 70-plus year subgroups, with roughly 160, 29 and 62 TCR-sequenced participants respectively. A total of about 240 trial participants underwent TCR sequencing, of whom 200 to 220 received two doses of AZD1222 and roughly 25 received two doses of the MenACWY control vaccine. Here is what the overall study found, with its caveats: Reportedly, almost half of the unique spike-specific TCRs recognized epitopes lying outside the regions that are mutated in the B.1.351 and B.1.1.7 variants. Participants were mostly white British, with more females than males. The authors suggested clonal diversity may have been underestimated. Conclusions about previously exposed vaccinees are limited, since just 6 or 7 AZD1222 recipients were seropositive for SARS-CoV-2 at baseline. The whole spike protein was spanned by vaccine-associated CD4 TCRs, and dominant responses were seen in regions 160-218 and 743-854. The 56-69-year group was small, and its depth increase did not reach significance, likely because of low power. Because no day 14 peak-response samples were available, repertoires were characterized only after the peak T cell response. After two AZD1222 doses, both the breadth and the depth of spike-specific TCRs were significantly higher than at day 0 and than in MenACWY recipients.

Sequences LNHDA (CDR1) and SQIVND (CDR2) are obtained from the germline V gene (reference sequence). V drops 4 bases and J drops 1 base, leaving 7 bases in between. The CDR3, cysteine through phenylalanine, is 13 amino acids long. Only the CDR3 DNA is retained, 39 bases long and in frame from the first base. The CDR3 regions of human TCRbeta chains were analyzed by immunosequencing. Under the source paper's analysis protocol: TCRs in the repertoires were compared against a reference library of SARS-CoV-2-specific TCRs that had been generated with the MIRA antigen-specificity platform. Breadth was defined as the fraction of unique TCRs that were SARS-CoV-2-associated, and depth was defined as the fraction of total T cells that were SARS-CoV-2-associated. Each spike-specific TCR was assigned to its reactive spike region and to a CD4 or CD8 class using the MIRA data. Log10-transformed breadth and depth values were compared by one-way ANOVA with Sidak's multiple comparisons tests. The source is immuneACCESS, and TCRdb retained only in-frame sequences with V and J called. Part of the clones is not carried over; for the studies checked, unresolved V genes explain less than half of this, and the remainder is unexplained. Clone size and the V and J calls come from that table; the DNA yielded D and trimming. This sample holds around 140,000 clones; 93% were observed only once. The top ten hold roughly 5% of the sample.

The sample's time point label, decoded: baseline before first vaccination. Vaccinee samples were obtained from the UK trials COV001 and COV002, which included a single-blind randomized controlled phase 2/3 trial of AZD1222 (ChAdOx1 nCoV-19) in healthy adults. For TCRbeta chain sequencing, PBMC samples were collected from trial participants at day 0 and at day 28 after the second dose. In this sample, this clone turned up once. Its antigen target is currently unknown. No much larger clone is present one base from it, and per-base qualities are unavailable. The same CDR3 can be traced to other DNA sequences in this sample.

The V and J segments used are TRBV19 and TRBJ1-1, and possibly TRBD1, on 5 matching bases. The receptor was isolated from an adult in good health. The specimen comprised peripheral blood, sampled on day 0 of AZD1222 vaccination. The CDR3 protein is CASSSTGNTEAFF. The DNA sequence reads TGTGCCAGTAGTAGCACAGGGAACACTGAAGCTTTCTTT.